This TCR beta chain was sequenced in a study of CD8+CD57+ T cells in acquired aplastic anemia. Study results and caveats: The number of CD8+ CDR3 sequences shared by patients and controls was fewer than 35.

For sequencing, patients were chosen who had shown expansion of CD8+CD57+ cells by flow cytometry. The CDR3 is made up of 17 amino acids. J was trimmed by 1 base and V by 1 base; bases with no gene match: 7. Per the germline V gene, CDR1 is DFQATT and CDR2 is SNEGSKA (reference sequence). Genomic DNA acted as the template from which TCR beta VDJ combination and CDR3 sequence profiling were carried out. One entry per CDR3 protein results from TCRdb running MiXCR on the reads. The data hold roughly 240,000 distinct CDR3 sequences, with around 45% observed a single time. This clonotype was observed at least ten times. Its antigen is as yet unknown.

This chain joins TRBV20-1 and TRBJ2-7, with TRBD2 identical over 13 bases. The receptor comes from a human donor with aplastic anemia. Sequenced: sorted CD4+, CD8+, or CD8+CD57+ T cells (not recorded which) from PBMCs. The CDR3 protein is CSARAGLAGVKSYEQYF. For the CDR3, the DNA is TGCAGTGCTAGAGCAGGACTAGCGGGGGTGAAATCCTACGAGCAGTACTTC.